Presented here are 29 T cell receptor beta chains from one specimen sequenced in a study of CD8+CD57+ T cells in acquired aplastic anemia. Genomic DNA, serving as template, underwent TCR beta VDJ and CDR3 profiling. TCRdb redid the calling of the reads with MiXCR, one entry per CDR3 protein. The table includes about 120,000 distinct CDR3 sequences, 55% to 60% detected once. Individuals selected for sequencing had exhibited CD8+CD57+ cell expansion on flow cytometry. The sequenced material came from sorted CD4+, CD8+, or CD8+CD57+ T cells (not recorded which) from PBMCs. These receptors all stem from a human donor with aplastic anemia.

This CDR3 reads CASSRGQGSLSEQYF. CDR3 in DNA: TGTGCCAGTAGTAGGGGACAGGGAAGCCTTTCCGAGCAGTACTTC. The chain has TRBV19 and TRBJ2-7, with 9 bases that match TRBD1. With V trimmed by 4 bases and J by 6 bases, 10 bases remained unmatched. CDR1 and CDR2 from the germline V gene are LNHDA and SQIVND (reference sequence). The CDR3 loop spans 15 amino acids.

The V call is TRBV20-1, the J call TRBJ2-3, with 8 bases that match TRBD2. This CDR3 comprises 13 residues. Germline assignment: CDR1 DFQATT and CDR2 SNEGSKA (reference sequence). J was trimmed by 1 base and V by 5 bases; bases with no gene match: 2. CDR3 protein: CSAELAGTDTQYF. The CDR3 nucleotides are TGCAGTGCTGAACTAGCGGGCACAGATACGCAGTATTTT.

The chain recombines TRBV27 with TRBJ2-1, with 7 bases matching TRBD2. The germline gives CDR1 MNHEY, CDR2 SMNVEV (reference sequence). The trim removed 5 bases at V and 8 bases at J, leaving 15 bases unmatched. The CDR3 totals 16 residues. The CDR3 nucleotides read TGTGCCAGCAGTACCTTAGGACTAGGCCTACGTTATGAGCAGTTCTTC. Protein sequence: CASSTLGLGLRYEQFF.

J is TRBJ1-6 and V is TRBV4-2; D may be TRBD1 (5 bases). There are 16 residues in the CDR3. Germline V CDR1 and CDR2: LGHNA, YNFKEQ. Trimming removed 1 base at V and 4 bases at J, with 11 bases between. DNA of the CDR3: TGTGCCAGCAGCCAAGGGGGACCTTCTTATAATTCACCCCTCCACTTT. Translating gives CASSQGGPSYNSPLHF.

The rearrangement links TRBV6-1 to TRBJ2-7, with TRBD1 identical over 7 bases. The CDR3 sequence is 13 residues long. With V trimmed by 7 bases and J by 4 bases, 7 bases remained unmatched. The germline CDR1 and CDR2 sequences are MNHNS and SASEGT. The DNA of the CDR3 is TGTGCCAGCATCGCGACAGGGAAGTACGAGCAGTACTTC. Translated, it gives CASIATGKYEQYF.

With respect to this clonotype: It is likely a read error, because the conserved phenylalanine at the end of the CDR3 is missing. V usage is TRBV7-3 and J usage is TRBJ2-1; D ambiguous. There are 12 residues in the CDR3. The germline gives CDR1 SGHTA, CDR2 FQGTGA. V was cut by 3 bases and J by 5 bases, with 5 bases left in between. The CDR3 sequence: CASSFPDNEQFL. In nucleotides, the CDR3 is TGTGCCAGCAGCTTCCCCGACAATGAGCAGTTCCTC.

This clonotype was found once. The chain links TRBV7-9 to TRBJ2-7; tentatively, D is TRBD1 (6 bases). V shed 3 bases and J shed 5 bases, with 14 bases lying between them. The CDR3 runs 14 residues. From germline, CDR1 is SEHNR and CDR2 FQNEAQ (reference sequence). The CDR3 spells CASSFPDRFHEQYF. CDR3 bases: TGTGCCAGCAGCTTCCCCGACAGGTTCCACGAGCAGTACTTC. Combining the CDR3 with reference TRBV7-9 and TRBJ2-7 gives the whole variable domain DTGVSQNPRHKITKRGQNVTFRCDPISEHNRLYWYRQTLGQGPEFLTYFQNEAQLEKSRLLSDRFSAERPKGSFSTLEIQRTEQGDSAMYLCASSFPDRFHEQYFGPGTRLTVT.

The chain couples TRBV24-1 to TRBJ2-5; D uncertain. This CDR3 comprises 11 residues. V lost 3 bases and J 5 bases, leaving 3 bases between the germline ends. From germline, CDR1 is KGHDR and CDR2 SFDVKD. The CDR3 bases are TGTGCCACCAGTGATCGGGAGACCCAGTACTTC. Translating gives CATSDRETQYF.

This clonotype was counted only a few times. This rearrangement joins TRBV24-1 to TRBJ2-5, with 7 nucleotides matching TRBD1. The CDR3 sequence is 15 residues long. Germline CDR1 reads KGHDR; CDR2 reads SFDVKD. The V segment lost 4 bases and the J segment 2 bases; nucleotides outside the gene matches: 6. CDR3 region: CATSDPGTAQETQYF. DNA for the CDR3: TGTGCCACCAGTGACCCCGGGACAGCTCAAGAGACCCAGTACTTC.

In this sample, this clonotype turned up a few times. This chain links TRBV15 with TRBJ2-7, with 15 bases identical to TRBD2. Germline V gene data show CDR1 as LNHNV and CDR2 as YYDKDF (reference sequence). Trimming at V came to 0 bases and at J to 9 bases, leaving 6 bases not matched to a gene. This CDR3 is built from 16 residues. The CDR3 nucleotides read TGTGCCACCAGCAGAGATCGGACTAGCGGGAGGGCCGGGCAGTACTTC. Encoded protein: CATSRDRTSGRAGQYF.

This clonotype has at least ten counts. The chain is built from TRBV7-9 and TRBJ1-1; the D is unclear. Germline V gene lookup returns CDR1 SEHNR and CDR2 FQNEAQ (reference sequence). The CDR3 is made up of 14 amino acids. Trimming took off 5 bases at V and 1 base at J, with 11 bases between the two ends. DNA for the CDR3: TGTGCCAGCAGCCAACCCGCGGAGAACACTGAAGCTTTCTTT. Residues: CASSQPAENTEAFF.

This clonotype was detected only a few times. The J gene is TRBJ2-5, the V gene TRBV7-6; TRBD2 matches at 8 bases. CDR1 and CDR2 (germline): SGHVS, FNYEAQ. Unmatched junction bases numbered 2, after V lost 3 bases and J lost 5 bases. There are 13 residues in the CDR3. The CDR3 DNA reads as TGTGCCAGCAGCTTTAGCGGGGCCGAGACCCAGTACTTC. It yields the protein CASSFSGAETQYF.

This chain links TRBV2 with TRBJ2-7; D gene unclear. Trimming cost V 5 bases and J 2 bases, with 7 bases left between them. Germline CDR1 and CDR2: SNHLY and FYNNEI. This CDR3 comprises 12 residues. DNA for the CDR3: TGTGCCAGCAGTACTTACACCTACGAGCAGTACTTC. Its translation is CASSTYTYEQYF.

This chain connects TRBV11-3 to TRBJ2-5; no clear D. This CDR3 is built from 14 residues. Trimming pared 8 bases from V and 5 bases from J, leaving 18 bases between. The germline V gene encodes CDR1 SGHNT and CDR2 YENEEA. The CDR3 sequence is CASETSRPQETQYF. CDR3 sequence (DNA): TGTGCCAGCGAGACCAGCCGACCTCAGGAGACCCAGTACTTC.

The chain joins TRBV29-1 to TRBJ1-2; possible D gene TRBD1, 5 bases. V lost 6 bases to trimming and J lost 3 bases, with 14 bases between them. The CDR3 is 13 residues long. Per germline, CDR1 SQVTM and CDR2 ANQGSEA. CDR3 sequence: CSVGAGRDYGYTF. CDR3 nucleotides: TGCAGCGTCGGGGCGGGCAGGGACTATGGCTACACCTTC.

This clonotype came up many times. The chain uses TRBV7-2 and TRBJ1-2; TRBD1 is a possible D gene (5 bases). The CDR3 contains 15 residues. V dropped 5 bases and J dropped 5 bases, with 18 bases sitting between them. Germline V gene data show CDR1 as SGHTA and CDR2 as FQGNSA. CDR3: CASSQRSGARYGYTF. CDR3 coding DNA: TGTGCCAGCAGCCAGAGAAGTGGGGCTCGGTATGGCTACACCTTC.

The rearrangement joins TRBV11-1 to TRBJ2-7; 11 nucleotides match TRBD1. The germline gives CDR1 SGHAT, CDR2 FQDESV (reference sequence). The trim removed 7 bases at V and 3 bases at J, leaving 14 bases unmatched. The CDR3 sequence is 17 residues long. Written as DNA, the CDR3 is TGTGCCAGCAAACCTTATGCGGCCGGGACAGGGGGCTACGAGCAGTACTTC. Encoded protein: CASKPYAAGTGGYEQYF. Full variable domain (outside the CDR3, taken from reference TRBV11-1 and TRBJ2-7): EAEVAQSPRYKITEKSQAVAFWCDPISGHATLYWYRQILGQGPELLVQFQDESVVDDSQLPKDRFSAERLKGVDSTLKIQPAELGDSAMYLCASKPYAAGTGGYEQYFGPGTRLTVT.

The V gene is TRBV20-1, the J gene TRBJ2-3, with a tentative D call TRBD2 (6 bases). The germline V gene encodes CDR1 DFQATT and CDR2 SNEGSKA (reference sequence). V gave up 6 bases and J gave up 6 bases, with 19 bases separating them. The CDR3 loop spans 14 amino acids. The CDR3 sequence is CSAEGGEAGDTQYF. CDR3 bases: TGCAGTGCCGAGGGCGGGGAGGCCGGGGATACGCAGTATTTT.

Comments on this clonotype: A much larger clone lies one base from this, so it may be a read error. The CDR3 region is CASGLGDRRDTEAFF. The CDR3 region has the DNA TGCGCCAGCGGCTTGGGCGACAGGCGGGACACTGAAGCTTTCTTT. The gene calls are TRBV5-1 and TRBJ1-1, with D tentatively TRBD1 (6 bases). This CDR3 region has 15 residues. Germline lookup yields CDR1 SGHRS and CDR2 YFSETQ. Supplemented by reference TRBV5-1 and TRBJ1-1, the full variable domain reads KAGVTQTPRYLIKTRGQQVTLSCSPISGHRSVSWYQQTPGQGLQFLFEYFSETQRNKGNFPGRFSGRQFSNSRSEMNVSTLELGDSALYLCASGLGDRRDTEAFFGQGTRLTVV.

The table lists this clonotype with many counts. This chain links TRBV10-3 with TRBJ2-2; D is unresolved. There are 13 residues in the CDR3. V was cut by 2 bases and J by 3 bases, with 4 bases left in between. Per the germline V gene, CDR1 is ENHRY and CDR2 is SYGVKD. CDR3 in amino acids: CAISETDTGELFF. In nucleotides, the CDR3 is TGTGCCATCAGTGAGACAGACACCGGGGAGCTGTTTTTT.

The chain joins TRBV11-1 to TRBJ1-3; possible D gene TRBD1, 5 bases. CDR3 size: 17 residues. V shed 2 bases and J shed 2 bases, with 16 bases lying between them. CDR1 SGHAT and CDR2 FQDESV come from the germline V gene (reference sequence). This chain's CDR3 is CASSLTGDSGPGNTIYF. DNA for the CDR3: TGTGCCAGCAGCTTAACTGGGGACTCGGGTCCTGGAAACACCATATATTTT.

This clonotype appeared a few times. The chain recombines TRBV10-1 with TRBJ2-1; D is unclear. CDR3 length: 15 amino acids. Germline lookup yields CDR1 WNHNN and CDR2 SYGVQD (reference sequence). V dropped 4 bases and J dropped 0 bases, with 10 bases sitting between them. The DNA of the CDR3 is TGCGCCAGCAGTGTCGGGCAGAGCTCCTACAATGAGCAGTTCTTC. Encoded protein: CASSVGQSSYNEQFF.

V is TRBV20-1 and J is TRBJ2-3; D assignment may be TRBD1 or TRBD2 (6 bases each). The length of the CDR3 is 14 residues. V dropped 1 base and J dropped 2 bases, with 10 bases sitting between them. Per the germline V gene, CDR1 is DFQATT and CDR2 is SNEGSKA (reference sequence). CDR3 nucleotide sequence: TGCAGTGCTAGAGTACGGGGGCCCACAGATACGCAGTATTTT. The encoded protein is CSARVRGPTDTQYF.

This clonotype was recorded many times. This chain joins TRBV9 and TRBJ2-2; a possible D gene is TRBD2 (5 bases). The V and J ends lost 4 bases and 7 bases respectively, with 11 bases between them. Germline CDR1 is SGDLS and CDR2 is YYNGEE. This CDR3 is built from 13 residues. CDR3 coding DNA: TGTGCCAGCAGCCTCGAGGGAAGCGGGGAGCTGTTTTTT. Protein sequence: CASSLEGSGELFF.

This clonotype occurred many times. The CDR3 DNA is TGCAGTGCAGCACTGGGACTAGCGGGGGGGCCTGGCACAGATACGCAGTATTTT. Translation gives CSAALGLAGGPGTDTQYF. This chain links TRBV20-1 with TRBJ2-3; 16 nucleotides match TRBD2. CDR3 length: 18 residues. Germline CDR1 DFQATT, CDR2 SNEGSKA (reference sequence). The V and J ends lost 6 bases and 1 base, in that order; junction bases with no gene match: 10.

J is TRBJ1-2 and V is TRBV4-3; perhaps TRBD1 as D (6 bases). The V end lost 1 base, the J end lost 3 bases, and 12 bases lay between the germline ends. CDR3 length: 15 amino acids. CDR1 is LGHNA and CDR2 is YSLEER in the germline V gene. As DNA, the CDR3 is TGCGCCAGCAGCCAAGGGGACGGGACATACTATGGCTACACCTTC. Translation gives CASSQGDGTYYGYTF.

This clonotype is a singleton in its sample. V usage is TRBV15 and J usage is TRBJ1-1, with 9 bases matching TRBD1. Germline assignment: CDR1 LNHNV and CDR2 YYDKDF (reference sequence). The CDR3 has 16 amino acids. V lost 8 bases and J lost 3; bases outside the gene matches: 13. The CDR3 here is CATGSTRTGDDTEAFF. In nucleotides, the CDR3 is TGTGCCACCGGATCCACGCGGACAGGGGACGACACTGAAGCTTTCTTT.

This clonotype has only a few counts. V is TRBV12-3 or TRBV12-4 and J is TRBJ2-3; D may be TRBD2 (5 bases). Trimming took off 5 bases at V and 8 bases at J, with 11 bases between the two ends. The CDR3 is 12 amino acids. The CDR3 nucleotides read TGTGCCAGCAGTCCCGGAGGTGTTACGCAGTATTTT. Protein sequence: CASSPGGVTQYF.

This CDR3 reads CASSYREGHEQYF. CDR3 DNA: TGTGCCAGCAGCTACAGGGAAGGTCACGAGCAGTACTTC. This rearrangement joins TRBV11-1 to TRBJ2-7, with D perhaps matching TRBD1 (6 bases). The CDR3 sequence is 13 residues long. Germline V gene lookup returns CDR1 SGHAT and CDR2 FQDESV (reference sequence). The germline V and J ends were trimmed by 4 bases and 5 bases, with 12 bases remaining between them.